This TCR beta chain stems from a study of blood T cell repertoires in COVID-19. Study-wide background: Some COVID-19 samples were acute and others convalescent; all came from the United States, Italy and Spain. From T cells, B-cell-depleted T cells, or PBMCs came the material, which was cDNA or gDNA.

The Seattle patients joined while their infection was active and were tracked longitudinally afterward. Trimming shortened V by 1 base and J by 2 bases, and 11 bases separated the two germline ends. Germline-derived CDR1 and CDR2 are SGHTA and FQGNSA. This CDR3 comprises 15 residues. As originally analysed: Reference gene primer amplification gave estimated nucleated cell counts. The table came from immunoSEQ multiplex PCR; TCRdb's copy has only in-frame clones and leaves some out. Clone size and the V and J calls come from that table; the DNA yielded D and trimming. Altogether about 200,000 clones are present, around four fifths being singletons, with the ten largest covering roughly 0.91%.

The chain is built from TRBV7-2 and TRBJ2-5; D is possibly TRBD2 (6 bases). The sample comprised peripheral blood. This clonotype was obtained from a man aged 55 to 70 with COVID-19, enrolled during active disease. CDR3 DNA: TGTGCCAGCAGCTTAGTCCGACTAGTACAAGAGACCCAGTACTTC. The encoded protein is CASSLVRLVQETQYF.